This T cell receptor (beta chain) was sequenced in a study of blood T cell repertoires in COVID-19. Overall study context: Sites in the United States, Italy and Spain provided acute and convalescent COVID-19 samples. T cells, B-cell-depleted T cells, or PBMCs provided the cDNA or gDNA that served as material.

As processed by the authors: Reference gene primers were amplified, and this amplification served to estimate nucleated cell counts. TCRdb's table, derived via immunoSEQ multiplex PCR, lists solely in-frame clones and lacks some. V and J calls and clone size follow that table, whereas D and trimming were derived from the DNA. This sample has about 60,000 clones, with approximately 84% found just once. The CDR3 has 15 residues. With 6 bases clipped from V and 5 bases from J, the junction kept 10 bases outside the gene matches. Germline CDR1 and CDR2: MNHEY and SVGAGI. Sequenced: peripheral blood. The clonotype was recovered from a man between 65 and 85 years old with active COVID-19. The chain combines TRBV6-5 with TRBJ2-7; 10 nucleotides match TRBD2. The CDR3 DNA is TGTGCCAGCAGATCTGAGCGGGAGGGCCGCGACGAGCAGTACTTC. This translates into CASRSEREGRDEQYF.